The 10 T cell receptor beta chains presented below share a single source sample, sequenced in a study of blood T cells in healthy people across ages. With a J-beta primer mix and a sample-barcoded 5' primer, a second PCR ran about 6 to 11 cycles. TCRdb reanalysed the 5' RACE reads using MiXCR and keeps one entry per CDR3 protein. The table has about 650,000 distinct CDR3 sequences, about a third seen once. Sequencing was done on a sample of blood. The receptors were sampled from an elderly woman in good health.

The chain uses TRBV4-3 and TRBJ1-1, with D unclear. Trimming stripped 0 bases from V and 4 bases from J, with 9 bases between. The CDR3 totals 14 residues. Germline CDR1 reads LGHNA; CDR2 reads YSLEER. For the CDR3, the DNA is TGCGCCAGCAGCCAAGACCTCACTGTCACTGAAGCTTTCTTT. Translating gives CASSQDLTVTEAFF.

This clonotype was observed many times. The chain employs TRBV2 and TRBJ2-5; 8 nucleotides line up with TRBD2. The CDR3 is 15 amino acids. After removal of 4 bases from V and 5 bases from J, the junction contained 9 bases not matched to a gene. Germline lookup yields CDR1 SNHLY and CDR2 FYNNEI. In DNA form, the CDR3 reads TGTGCCAGCAGTGTAACCTCGGGGGGGATGGAGACCCAGTACTTC. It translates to CASSVTSGGMETQYF. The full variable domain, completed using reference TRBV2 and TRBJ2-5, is EPEVTQTPSHQVTQMGQEVILRCVPISNHLYFYWYRQILGQKVEFLVSFYNNEISEKSEIFDDQFSVERPDGSNFTLKIRSTKLEDSAMYFCASSVTSGGMETQYFGPGTRLLVL.

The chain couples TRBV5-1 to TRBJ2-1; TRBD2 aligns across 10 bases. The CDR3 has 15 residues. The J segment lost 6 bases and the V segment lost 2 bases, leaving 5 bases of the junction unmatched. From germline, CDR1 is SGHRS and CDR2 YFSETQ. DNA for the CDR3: TGCGCCAGCAGCTTCACCGGGACTAGCGTCAATGAGCAGTTCTTC. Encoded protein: CASSFTGTSVNEQFF.

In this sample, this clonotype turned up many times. The chain's CDR3 is CASSLSRGEAFF. DNA of the CDR3: TGTGCCAGCAGCTTAAGCAGGGGTGAAGCTTTCTTT. This chain links TRBV7-2 with TRBJ1-1; TRBD1 is a possible D gene (6 bases). Germline loops: CDR1 SGHTA, CDR2 FQGNSA. The CDR3 spans 12 residues. Trimming shortened V by 2 bases and J by 7 bases, and 8 bases separated the two germline ends.

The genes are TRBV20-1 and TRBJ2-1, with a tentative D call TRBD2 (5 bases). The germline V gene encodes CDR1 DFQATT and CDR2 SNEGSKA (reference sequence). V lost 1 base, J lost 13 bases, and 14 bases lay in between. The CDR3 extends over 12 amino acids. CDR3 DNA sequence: TGCAGTGCTAGAGGGTCCTGGGAGACCCAGTTCTTC. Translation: CSARGSWETQFF.

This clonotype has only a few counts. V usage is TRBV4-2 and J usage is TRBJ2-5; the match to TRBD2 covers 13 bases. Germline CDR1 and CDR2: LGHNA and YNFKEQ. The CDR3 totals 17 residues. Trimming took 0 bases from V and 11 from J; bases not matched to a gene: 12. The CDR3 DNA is TGTGCCAGCAGCCAAGAACCAACTAGCGGGGGGGGCGATGAGCAGTACTTC. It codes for CASSQEPTSGGGDEQYF.

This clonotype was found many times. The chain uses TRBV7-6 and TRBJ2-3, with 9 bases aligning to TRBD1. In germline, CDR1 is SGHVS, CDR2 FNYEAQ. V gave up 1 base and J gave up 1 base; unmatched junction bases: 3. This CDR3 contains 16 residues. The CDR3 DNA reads TGTGCCAGCAGCTTAGGACAGGGGGGACGCACAGATACGCAGTATTTT. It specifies CASSLGQGGRTDTQYF.

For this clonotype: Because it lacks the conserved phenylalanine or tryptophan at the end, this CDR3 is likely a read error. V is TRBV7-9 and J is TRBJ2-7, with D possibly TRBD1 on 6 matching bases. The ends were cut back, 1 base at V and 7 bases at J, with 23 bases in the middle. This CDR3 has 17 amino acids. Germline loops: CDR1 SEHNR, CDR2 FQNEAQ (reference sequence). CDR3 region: CASSLVTSGTKYNEQYY. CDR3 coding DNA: TGTGCCAGCAGCTTAGTTACTAGTGGGACAAAGTACAATGAGCAGTACTAC.

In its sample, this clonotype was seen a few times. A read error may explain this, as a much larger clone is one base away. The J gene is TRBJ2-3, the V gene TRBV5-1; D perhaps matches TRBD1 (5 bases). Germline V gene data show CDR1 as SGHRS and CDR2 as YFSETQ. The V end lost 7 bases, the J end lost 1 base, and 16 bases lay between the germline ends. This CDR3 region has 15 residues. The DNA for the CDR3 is TGCGCCAGCGGCCTCGCAGGGTCAGGCACAGATACGCAGTATTTT. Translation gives CASGLAGSGTDTQYF.

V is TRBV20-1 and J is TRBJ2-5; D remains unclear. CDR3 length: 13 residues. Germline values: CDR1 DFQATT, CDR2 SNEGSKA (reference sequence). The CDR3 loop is CSVGLMGWETQYF. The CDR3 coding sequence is TGCAGCGTCGGGCTTATGGGCTGGGAGACCCAGTACTTC.